A single sample is the source of the 32 T cell receptor beta chains below, sequenced in a study of PD-1 blockade in mismatch repair-deficient tumors. Clones were sequenced by immunoSEQ multiplex PCR, and TCRdb holds only the in-frame ones, with some missing. The sample includes tens of thousands of clones, 60% to 80% seen only once; the top ten take roughly 6%. The sample here was peripheral blood, taken 2 weeks after starting pembrolizumab. The receptors stem from an adult with mismatch repair-deficient cancer.

This chain connects TRBV23-1 to TRBJ2-4; no definite D call. TRBV23-1 is marked as an open reading frame, function uncertain. This CDR3 contains 17 residues. V was pared by 4 bases and J by 0 bases, with 16 bases between. CDR3 residues: CASSPHQKQLAKNIQYF. The CDR3 DNA follows: TGCGCCAGCAGTCCGCATCAAAAACAGCTAGCCAAAAACATTCAGTACTTC.

This rearrangement joins TRBV7-2 to TRBJ2-2; maybe TRBD1 (6 bases). Trimming shortened V by 1 base and J by 9 bases, and 9 bases separated the two germline ends. This CDR3 has 13 residues. Germline CDR1 and CDR2: SGHTA and FQGNSA. Here the CDR3 DNA reads TGTGCCAGCAGCTTAGAGGGGGACCGGGAGCTGTTTTTT. Its translation: CASSLEGDRELFF.

V usage is TRBV29-1 and J usage is TRBJ1-3; D unresolved. There are 16 residues in the CDR3. V lost 4 bases, J lost 0 bases, and 16 bases lay in between. Germline assignment: CDR1 SQVTM and CDR2 ANQGSEA. CDR3 DNA sequence: TGCAGCGTTGCTCGTGACCCACAGATCTCTGGAAACACCATATATTTT. It is translated as CSVARDPQISGNTIYF.

This clone was recorded only once. This sequence joins TRBV6-1 and TRBJ1-4; 8 bases line up with TRBD1. Germline CDR1 is MNHNS and CDR2 is SASEGT. V was pared by 3 bases and J by 8 bases, with 5 bases of the junction left unmatched. There are 14 residues in the CDR3. For the CDR3, the DNA is TGTGCCAGCAGTGATAGACAGGGGATGGAAAAACTGTTTTTT. Protein: CASSDRQGMEKLFF.

There are a few counts of this clone. The V gene is TRBV19, the J gene TRBJ2-2; no definite D call. The V and J ends lost 10 bases and 4 bases respectively, with 10 bases between them. Germline values: CDR1 LNHDA, CDR2 SQIVND (reference sequence). CDR3 length equals 12 residues. The CDR3 DNA reads TGTGCCACCACAGACGCCACCGGGGAGCTGTTTTTT. It codes for CATTDATGELFF.

This clone appeared once. The chain couples TRBV11-3 to TRBJ2-7; D not certain. Germline V gives CDR1 SGHNT, CDR2 YENEEA. Trimming pared 6 bases from V and 0 bases from J, leaving 9 bases between. The CDR3 runs to 13 residues. CDR3 sequence (DNA): TGTGCCAGCAGTCCGGTGAGCTCCTACGAGCAGTACTTC. This sequence encodes CASSPVSSYEQYF.

V is TRBV10-3 and J is TRBJ2-1, with D maybe TRBD2 (5 bases). This CDR3 region has 14 residues. Trimming took off 3 bases at V and 10 bases at J, with 16 bases between the two ends. The V gene's germline CDR1 is ENHRY and CDR2 SYGVKD. The CDR3 loop is CAISDVRGREEQFF. In DNA form, the CDR3 reads TGTGCCATCAGTGACGTCCGGGGTCGAGAAGAGCAGTTCTTC.

The CDR3 region has the DNA TGTGCCAGCAGCCTCGGGACGGCACAAGAGACCCAGTACTTC. This codes for CASSLGTAQETQYF. V gene TRBV5-5 combines with J gene TRBJ2-5, with D perhaps being TRBD1 or TRBD2 (5 bases each). V was trimmed by 4 bases and J by 2 bases, leaving 12 bases between them. Germline CDR1 and CDR2: SGHKS and YYEKEE (reference sequence). The CDR3 runs 14 residues.

This rearrangement joins TRBV27 to TRBJ1-5; D is unresolved. V gave up 6 bases and J gave up 7 bases, with 16 bases separating them. There are 14 residues in the CDR3. Germline V CDR1 and CDR2: MNHEY, SMNVEV (reference sequence). The CDR3 DNA reads TGTGCCAGCAGCCCTGGTCGGTCGGAACAGCCCCAGCATTTT. This encodes CASSPGRSEQPQHF.

The chain is built from TRBV5-6 and TRBJ1-1, with a weak D call TRBD1 (5 bases). In germline, CDR1 is SGHDT, CDR2 YYEEEE. This CDR3 is 14 amino acids long. Trimming removed 4 bases at V and 0 bases at J, with 10 bases between. CDR3 protein: CASSHGTVNTEAFF. In nucleotides, the CDR3 is TGTGCCAGCAGCCACGGGACGGTGAACACTGAAGCTTTCTTT.

The DNA of the CDR3 is TGTGCCACCAGCAGAGTTCGAGCGGGAGTTACCGAGCAGTACTTC. Translated: CATSRVRAGVTEQYF. The genes are TRBV15 and TRBJ2-7; 8 bases are shared with TRBD2. The CDR3 sequence is 15 residues long. Germline CDR1 is LNHNV and CDR2 is YYDKDF (reference sequence). The V segment lost 1 base and the J segment 6 bases; nucleotides outside the gene matches: 8.

V gene TRBV6-5 combines with J gene TRBJ2-3; D assignment may be TRBD1 or TRBD2 (5 bases each). The germline V and J ends were trimmed by 2 bases and 0 bases, with 9 bases remaining between them. Germline-derived CDR1 and CDR2 are MNHEY and SVGAGI. The CDR3 consists of 15 residues. The DNA of the CDR3 is TGTGCCAGCAGTTACGGGACGTCTAGCACAGATACGCAGTATTTT. Translation: CASSYGTSSTDTQYF.

The chain links TRBV10-3 to TRBJ1-1, with TRBD1 identical over 7 bases. The CDR3 runs to 15 residues. The junction had 13 bases not matched to a gene; V was cut back by 6 bases and J by 6 bases. The germline gives CDR1 ENHRY, CDR2 SYGVKD. Written as DNA, the CDR3 is TGTGCCATCAGCTATACCAGGGGGGGGGATGCTGAAGCTTTCTTT. Translation: CAISYTRGGDAEAFF.

This chain links TRBV30 with TRBJ2-1, with 10 bases matching TRBD2. V lost 0 bases and J lost 5; bases outside the gene matches: 4. CDR3 length: 15 amino acids. Germline CDR1 GTSNPN, CDR2 SVGIG (reference sequence). The CDR3 loop reads CAWSVLAGVNNEQFF. The DNA for the CDR3 is TGTGCCTGGAGTGTTCTAGCGGGAGTAAACAATGAGCAGTTCTTC.

The chain carries TRBV6-6 and TRBJ1-2, with D possibly being TRBD1 (5 bases). The germline V gene has CDR1 MNHNY and CDR2 SVGAGI (reference sequence). V lost 2 bases and J 1 base, leaving 5 bases between the germline ends. The CDR3 sequence is 13 residues long. The CDR3 loop is CASSYDSNYGYTF. The DNA for the CDR3 is TGTGCCAGCAGTTACGACAGTAACTATGGCTACACCTTC.

The chain uses TRBV28 and TRBJ1-5; 8 bases align to TRBD1. The CDR3 is 19 amino acids. After removal of 9 bases from V and 8 bases from J, the junction contained 27 bases not matched to a gene. CDR1 is MDHEN, CDR2 SYDVKM, per germline. In DNA form, the CDR3 reads TGTGCCAGTACCCTGGGTGGGGCGCAGGGGGCATGGTCTGGTAAGCCCCAGCATTTT. It encodes CASTLGGAQGAWSGKPQHF. The variable domain in full, with the rest retrieved from reference TRBV28 and TRBJ1-5, is DVKVTQSSRYLVKRTGEKVFLECVQDMDHENMFWYRQDPGLGLRLIYFSYDVKMKEKGDIPEGYSVSREKKERFSLILESASTNQTSMYLCASTLGGAQGAWSGKPQHFGDGTRLSIL.

The chain carries TRBV6-6 and TRBJ2-7, with D uncertain. Germline assignment: CDR1 MNHNY and CDR2 SVGAGI (reference sequence). V lost 2 bases and J 4 bases, leaving 9 bases between the germline ends. CDR3 length: 13 residues. The CDR3 region is CASSYMQSYEQYF. CDR3 sequence (DNA): TGTGCCAGCAGTTACATGCAATCGTACGAGCAGTACTTC.

The chain recombines TRBV5-8 with TRBJ2-1; D perhaps matches TRBD1 (6 bases). V was cut by 2 bases and J by 9 bases, with 12 bases left in between. The CDR3 has 13 amino acids. CDR1 SGHTS and CDR2 YDEGEE come from the germline V gene. The CDR3 DNA follows: TGTGCCAGCAGCTTAAGGGGGATCGGTGAGCAGTTCTTC. This codes for CASSLRGIGEQFF.

This chain links TRBV7-2 with TRBJ2-2; TRBD2 aligns across 12 bases. The length of the CDR3 is 14 residues. The trim removed 4 bases at V and 7 bases at J, leaving 1 base unmatched. Germline lookup yields CDR1 SGHTA and CDR2 FQGNSA. The CDR3 DNA follows: TGTGCCAGCAGCTGGGGACTAGCGGGCGGGGAGCTGTTTTTT. This gives the protein CASSWGLAGGELFF.

The table lists this clone with a few counts. The rearrangement uses TRBV7-9 and TRBJ2-3; a weak D match, TRBD2 (5 bases). Trimming shortened V by 4 bases and J by 0 bases, and 11 bases separated the two germline ends. The CDR3 sequence is 15 residues long. Germline CDR1 reads SEHNR; CDR2 reads FQNEAQ (reference sequence). For the CDR3, the DNA is TGTGCCAGCAGCTCCTCGGGGTCTAGCACAGATACGCAGTATTTT. It codes for CASSSSGSSTDTQYF.

The chain is built from TRBV11-2 and TRBJ2-7; the match to TRBD1 covers 8 bases. J was trimmed by 5 bases and V by 2 bases; bases with no gene match: 8. The germline V gene has CDR1 SGHAT and CDR2 FQNNGV. This CDR3 has 15 amino acids. DNA of the CDR3: TGTGCCAGCAGCTTAAGGGGCCAGGGGGCACACGAGCAGTACTTC. Translating gives CASSLRGQGAHEQYF.

For this clone: Other DNA sequences from this sample encode an identical CDR3 as well. The chain recombines TRBV27 with TRBJ1-1; D is perhaps TRBD1 (5 bases). V gave up 4 bases and J gave up 2 bases, with 14 bases separating them. This CDR3 has 15 residues. Germline values: CDR1 MNHEY, CDR2 SMNVEV (reference sequence). For the CDR3, the DNA is TGTGCCAGCAGTTCTGAGGGACCGCCTAACACTGAAGCTTTCTTT. Its translation: CASSSEGPPNTEAFF.

This chain uses TRBV7-4 with TRBJ1-3, with D unresolved. V lost 2 bases, J lost 0 bases, and 17 bases lay in between. The CDR3 has 18 residues. Germline lookup yields CDR1 SGHVT and CDR2 SQSDAQ. This chain's CDR3 is CASSLPTRVTSSGNTIYF. CDR3 bases: TGTGCCAGCAGCTTACCCACCCGGGTAACGAGCTCTGGAAACACCATATATTTT. Full variable domain (outside the CDR3, taken from reference TRBV7-4 and TRBJ1-3): GAGVSQSPRYKVAKRGRDVALRCDSISGHVTLYWYRQTLGQGSEVLTYSQSDAQRDKSGRPSGRFSAERPERSVSTLKIQRTEQGDSAVYLCASSLPTRVTSSGNTIYFGEGSWLTVV.

This rearrangement joins TRBV14 to TRBJ1-2, with unresolved D. Per germline, CDR1 SGHDN and CDR2 FVKESK. The CDR3 consists of 16 residues. Trimming took 2 bases from V and 6 from J, leaving 19 bases between them. DNA of the CDR3: TGTGCCAGCAGCCAAAGCATGGACGTGACGGTGGATGGCTACACCTTC. As protein: CASSQSMDVTVDGYTF.

V is TRBV11-3 and J is TRBJ2-7; 8 bases line up with TRBD1. Germline CDR1 is SGHNT and CDR2 is YENEEA. V was pared by 2 bases and J by 3 bases, with 6 bases of the junction left unmatched. The length of the CDR3 is 15 residues. The CDR3 loop is CASSLLTGALYEQYF. In nucleotides, the CDR3 is TGTGCCAGCAGCTTACTGACAGGGGCCCTCTACGAGCAGTACTTC.

This clone was detected only once. The CDR3 loop is CASKGRVAYNEQFF. DNA of the CDR3: TGTGCCAGCAAAGGGAGGGTGGCCTACAATGAGCAGTTCTTC. The chain joins TRBV27 to TRBJ2-1; 7 bases align to TRBD2. The CDR3 totals 14 residues. V shed 7 bases, J shed 2 bases, and the junction held 5 bases outside the gene matches. Germline V CDR1 and CDR2: MNHEY, SMNVEV (reference sequence).

The chain has TRBV7-2 and TRBJ1-2; D unresolved. The V end lost 2 bases, the J end lost 7 bases, and 8 bases lay between the germline ends. Per germline, CDR1 SGHTA and CDR2 FQGNSA. CDR3 size: 12 residues. The CDR3 loop reads CASSLLRGGYTF. Written as DNA, the CDR3 is TGTGCCAGCAGCTTACTTCGGGGTGGCTACACCTTC.

The count of this clone is one. The CDR3 is CASSRGPYLFYGYTF. CDR3 sequence (DNA): TGTGCCAGCAGTAGGGGACCTTATCTATTCTATGGCTACACCTTC. This sequence joins TRBV2 and TRBJ1-2; perhaps TRBD1 as D (5 bases). The V and J ends lost 5 bases and 4 bases respectively, with 17 bases between them. Germline values: CDR1 SNHLY, CDR2 FYNNEI. The CDR3 has 15 residues. The variable domain in full, with the rest retrieved from reference TRBV2 and TRBJ1-2, is EPEVTQTPSHQVTQMGQEVILRCVPISNHLYFYWYRQILGQKVEFLVSFYNNEISEKSEIFDDQFSVERPDGSNFTLKIRSTKLEDSAMYFCASSRGPYLFYGYTFGSGTRLTVV.

This clone was observed once. This rearrangement joins TRBV9 to TRBJ1-1; D might be TRBD1 (6 bases). This CDR3 has 15 residues. Germline V gives CDR1 SGDLS, CDR2 YYNGEE. V shed 4 bases and J shed 4 bases, with 17 bases lying between them. CDR3 amino acids: CASSLRDTTGTEAFF. The CDR3 DNA reads TGTGCCAGCAGCCTTAGGGACACCACGGGCACTGAAGCTTTCTTT.

This chain links TRBV27 with TRBJ1-2; possibly TRBD1 for D (5 bases). Trimming stripped 3 bases from V and 5 bases from J, with 16 bases between. The CDR3 totals 15 residues. Germline assignment: CDR1 MNHEY and CDR2 SMNVEV (reference sequence). This chain's CDR3 is CASSFLDSDPYGYTF. CDR3 nucleotides: TGTGCCAGCAGTTTTCTAGACAGCGACCCATATGGCTACACCTTC.

The chain is built from TRBV7-9 and TRBJ2-7, with TRBD2 matching over 15 bases. The CDR3 extends over 19 amino acids. V lost 5 bases to trimming and J lost 0 bases; unmatched junction nucleotides: 11. The V gene's germline CDR1 is SEHNR and CDR2 FQNEAQ (reference sequence). CDR3 sequence reads: CASSPPGTSGRPSSYEQYF. The CDR3 DNA reads as TGTGCCAGCAGCCCGCCCGGGACTAGCGGGAGGCCAAGCTCCTACGAGCAGTACTTC.

The gene calls are TRBV27 and TRBJ2-3; 8 bases align to TRBD2. J was trimmed by 6 bases and V by 4 bases; bases with no gene match: 15. The CDR3 loop spans 17 amino acids. From germline, CDR1 is MNHEY and CDR2 SMNVEV (reference sequence). The CDR3 reads CASSSLLGLAGPDTQYF. In DNA, the CDR3 is TGTGCCAGCAGTTCCCTCCTCGGACTAGCAGGCCCCGATACGCAGTATTTT.